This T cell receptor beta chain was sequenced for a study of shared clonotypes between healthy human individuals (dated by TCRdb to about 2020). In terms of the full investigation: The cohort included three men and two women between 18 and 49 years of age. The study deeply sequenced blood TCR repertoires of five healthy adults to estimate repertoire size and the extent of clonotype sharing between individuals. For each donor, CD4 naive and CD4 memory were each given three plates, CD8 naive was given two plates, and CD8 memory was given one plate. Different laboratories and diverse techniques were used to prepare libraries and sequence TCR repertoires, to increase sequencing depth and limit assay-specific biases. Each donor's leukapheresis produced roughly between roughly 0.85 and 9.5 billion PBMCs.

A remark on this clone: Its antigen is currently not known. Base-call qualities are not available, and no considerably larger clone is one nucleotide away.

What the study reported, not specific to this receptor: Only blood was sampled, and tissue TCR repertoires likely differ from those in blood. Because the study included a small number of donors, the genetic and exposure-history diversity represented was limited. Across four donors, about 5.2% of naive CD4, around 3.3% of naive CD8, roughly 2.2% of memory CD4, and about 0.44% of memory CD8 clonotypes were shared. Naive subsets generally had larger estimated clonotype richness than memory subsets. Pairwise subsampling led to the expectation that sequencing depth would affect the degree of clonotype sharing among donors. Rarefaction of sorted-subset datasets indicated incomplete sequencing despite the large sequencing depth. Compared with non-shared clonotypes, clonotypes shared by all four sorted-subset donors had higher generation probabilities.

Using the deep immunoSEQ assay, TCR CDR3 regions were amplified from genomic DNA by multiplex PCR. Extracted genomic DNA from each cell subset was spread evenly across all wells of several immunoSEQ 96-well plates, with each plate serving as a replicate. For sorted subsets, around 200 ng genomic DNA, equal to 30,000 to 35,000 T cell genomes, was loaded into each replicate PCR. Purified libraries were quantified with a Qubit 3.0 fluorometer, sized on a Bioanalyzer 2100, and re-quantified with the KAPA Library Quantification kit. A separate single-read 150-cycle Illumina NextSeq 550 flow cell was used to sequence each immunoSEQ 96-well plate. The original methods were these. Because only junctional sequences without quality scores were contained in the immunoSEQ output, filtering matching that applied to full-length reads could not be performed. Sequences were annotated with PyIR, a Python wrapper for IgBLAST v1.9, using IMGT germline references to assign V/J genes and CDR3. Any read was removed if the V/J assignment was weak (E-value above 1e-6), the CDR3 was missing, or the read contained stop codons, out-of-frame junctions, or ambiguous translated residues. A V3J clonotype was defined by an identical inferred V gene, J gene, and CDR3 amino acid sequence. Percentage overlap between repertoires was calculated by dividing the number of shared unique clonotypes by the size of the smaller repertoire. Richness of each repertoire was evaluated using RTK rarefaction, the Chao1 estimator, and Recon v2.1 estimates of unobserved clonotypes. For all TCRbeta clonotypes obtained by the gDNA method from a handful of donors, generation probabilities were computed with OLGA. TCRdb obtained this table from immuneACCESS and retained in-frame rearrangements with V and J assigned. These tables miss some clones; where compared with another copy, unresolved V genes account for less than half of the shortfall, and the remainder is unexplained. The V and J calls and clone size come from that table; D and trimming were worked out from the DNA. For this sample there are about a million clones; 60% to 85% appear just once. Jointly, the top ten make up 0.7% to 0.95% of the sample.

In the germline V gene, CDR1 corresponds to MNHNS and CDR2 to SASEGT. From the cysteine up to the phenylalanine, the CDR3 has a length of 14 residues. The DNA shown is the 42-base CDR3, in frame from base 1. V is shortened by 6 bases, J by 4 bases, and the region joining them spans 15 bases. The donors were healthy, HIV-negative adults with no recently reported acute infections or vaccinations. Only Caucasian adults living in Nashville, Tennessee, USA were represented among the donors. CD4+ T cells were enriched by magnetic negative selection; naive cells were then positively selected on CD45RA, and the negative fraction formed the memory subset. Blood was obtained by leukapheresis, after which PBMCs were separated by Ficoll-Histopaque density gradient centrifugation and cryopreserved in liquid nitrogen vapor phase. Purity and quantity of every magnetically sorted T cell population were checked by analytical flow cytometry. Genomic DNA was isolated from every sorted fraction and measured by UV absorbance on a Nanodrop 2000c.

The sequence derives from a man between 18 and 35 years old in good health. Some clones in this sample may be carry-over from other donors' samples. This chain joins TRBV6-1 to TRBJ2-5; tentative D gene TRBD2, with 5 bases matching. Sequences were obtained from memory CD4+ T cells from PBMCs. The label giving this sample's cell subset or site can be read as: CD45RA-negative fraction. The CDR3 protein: CASRRTGLRETQYF. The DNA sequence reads TGTGCCAGCAGAAGGACTGGACTCCGAGAGACCCAGTACTTC.